Following are 30 T cell receptor beta chains from one sample sequenced in a study of vaccination and CD4 T cells after COVID-19. No antigen has been assigned to these receptors. Documented treatment: roughly ten-day PBMC culture with coronavirus spike peptide pools or control peptides (ViraFEST assay). The assay that was used to sequence DNA from cultured CD4+ T cells was the Oncomine TCR Beta short-read assay. Using its own MiXCR run on the PCR reads, TCRdb lists one record per CDR3 protein. The sample includes 10,000 to 15,000 distinct CDR3 sequences, about 48% of them seen just once. The material sequenced was cultured CD4+ T cells from blood, taken after SARS-CoV-2 vaccination. Every receptor here comes from a human donor with COVID-19.

CDR3 sequence: CASSQIIPRGNYTDTQYF. The DNA of the CDR3 is TGCGCCAGCAGCCAGATTATCCCCAGGGGGAACTACACAGATACGCAGTATTTT. The rearrangement links TRBV4-1 to TRBJ2-3; 7 bases line up with TRBD1. V shed 3 bases and J 2 bases; nucleotides not matched to a gene: 14. The CDR3 runs 18 residues. Germline V lookup: CDR1 MGHRA, CDR2 YSYEKL.

This clonotype was observed a handful of times. This chain links TRBV20-1 with TRBJ2-3; TRBD2 aligns across 8 bases. The germline V gene has CDR1 DFQATT and CDR2 SNEGSKA (reference sequence). The V and J ends lost 5 bases and 5 bases, in that order; junction bases with no gene match: 12. The CDR3 sequence is 15 residues long. The CDR3 DNA sequence: TGCAGTGCTCCCAGGGGAAGCGGGGGAGGAGATACGCAGTATTTT. It yields the protein CSAPRGSGGGDTQYF.

This chain uses TRBV6-1 with TRBJ1-1; weak D call: TRBD1 (6 bases). The CDR3 consists of 14 residues. Germline values: CDR1 MNHNS, CDR2 SASEGT. With 8 bases removed from V and 1 base from J, the gap between germline ends came to 14 bases. CDR3 sequence: CASGHRVQNTEAFF. In nucleotides, the CDR3 is TGTGCCAGCGGCCACAGGGTTCAGAACACTGAAGCTTTCTTT.

This clonotype turned up a few times. The chain combines TRBV7-2 with TRBJ2-1; D gene ambiguous. The CDR3 contains 14 residues. Germline V gene lookup returns CDR1 SGHTA and CDR2 FQGNSA. The V end lost 1 base, the J end lost 3 bases, and 7 bases lay between the germline ends. DNA of the CDR3: TGTGCCAGCAGCTTAGGACGGAACTACAATGAGCAGTTCTTC. Translation: CASSLGRNYNEQFF.

This chain uses TRBV7-8 with TRBJ1-5; D perhaps matches TRBD1 (6 bases). The length of the CDR3 is 14 residues. Germline V gene lookup returns CDR1 SGHVS and CDR2 FQNEAQ. The V and J ends lost 8 bases and 0 bases respectively, with 11 bases between them. CDR3 nucleotides: TGTGCCAGCCAGGAGGGGGATAGCAATCAGCCCCAGCATTTT. It encodes CASQEGDSNQPQHF.

This sequence joins TRBV7-2 and TRBJ2-7; 7 nucleotides match TRBD1. The germline V gene has CDR1 SGHTA and CDR2 FQGNSA. Trimming took 5 bases from V and 2 from J; bases not matched to a gene: 9. This CDR3 has 15 amino acids. CDR3: CASSNRDSATYEQYF. CDR3 coding DNA: TGTGCCAGCAGCAACCGGGACAGTGCTACCTACGAGCAGTACTTC.

The gene calls are TRBV28 and TRBJ1-1; TRBD1 matches at 12 bases. Germline lookup yields CDR1 MDHEN and CDR2 SYDVKM. There are 18 residues in the CDR3. V shed 4 bases and J 3 bases; nucleotides not matched to a gene: 12. This CDR3 is CASSSPTGTGGFDTEAFF. As DNA, the CDR3 is TGTGCCAGCAGTTCCCCCACCGGGACAGGGGGCTTTGACACTGAAGCTTTCTTT. Combining the CDR3 with reference TRBV28 and TRBJ1-1 gives the whole variable domain DVKVTQSSRYLVKRTGEKVFLECVQDMDHENMFWYRQDPGLGLRLIYFSYDVKMKEKGDIPEGYSVSREKKERFSLILESASTNQTSMYLCASSSPTGTGGFDTEAFFGQGTRLTVV.

The rearrangement links TRBV11-3 to TRBJ2-7, with unresolved D. The CDR3 runs 12 residues. Trimming removed 3 bases from V and 6 bases from J, with 9 bases in between. The V gene's germline CDR1 is SGHNT and CDR2 YENEEA. CDR3 sequence reads: CASSLTTLEQYF. CDR3 in DNA: TGTGCCAGCAGCTTGACGACACTCGAGCAGTACTTC.

The V gene is TRBV6-1, the J gene TRBJ2-5; 12 positions agree with TRBD2. CDR3 length: 18 residues. From germline, CDR1 is MNHNS and CDR2 SASEGT. V shed 5 bases and J 0 bases; nucleotides not matched to a gene: 10. The CDR3 sequence: CASSKPGLAGTYQETQYF. CDR3 sequence (DNA): TGTGCCAGCAGTAAACCTGGACTAGCGGGGACGTACCAAGAGACCCAGTACTTC.

The table lists this clonotype with a few counts. The chain uses TRBV20-1 and TRBJ2-7; D might be TRBD1 or TRBD2, each matching 5 bases. V was cut by 6 bases and J by 0 bases, with 9 bases left in between. This CDR3 is 12 amino acids long. Germline V gene data show CDR1 as DFQATT and CDR2 as SNEGSKA (reference sequence). CDR3 sequence reads: CSAAGSSYEQYF. The CDR3 DNA follows: TGCAGTGCGGCAGGGAGCTCCTACGAGCAGTACTTC.

The gene calls are TRBV30 and TRBJ1-2; D is unclear. The CDR3 length is 12 residues. V lost 1 base to trimming and J lost 6 bases, with 9 bases between them. CDR1 is GTSNPN and CDR2 is SVGIG in the germline V gene (reference sequence). The CDR3 region is CAWSADMDGYTF. CDR3 sequence (DNA): TGTGCCTGGAGTGCTGACATGGATGGCTACACCTTC.

The J gene is TRBJ1-6, the V gene TRBV27, with D hard to call. Trimming took off 6 bases at V and 2 bases at J, with 8 bases between the two ends. Per germline, CDR1 MNHEY and CDR2 SMNVEV (reference sequence). This CDR3 region has 14 residues. CDR3 sequence reads: CASRVQTYNSPLHF. For the CDR3, the DNA is TGTGCCAGCAGAGTACAGACCTATAATTCACCCCTCCACTTT.

There are a few counts of this clonotype. The chain is built from TRBV15 and TRBJ2-7; TRBD2 aligns across 7 bases. The germline V gene has CDR1 LNHNV and CDR2 YYDKDF (reference sequence). The CDR3 sequence is 16 residues long. V lost 3 bases and J lost 5; bases outside the gene matches: 13. In DNA, the CDR3 is TGTGCCACCAGCAGGGACTTAGGACTAGTTGCGGACGAGCAGTACTTC. Its translation is CATSRDLGLVADEQYF.

The CDR3 sequence: CASRPDGWNTEAFF. CDR3 DNA: TGTGCCAGCAGGCCGGACGGGTGGAACACTGAAGCTTTCTTT. V gene TRBV2 combines with J gene TRBJ1-1, with unresolved D. Germline CDR1 reads SNHLY; CDR2 reads FYNNEI. V lost 6 bases, J lost 1 base, and 12 bases lay in between. This CDR3 has 14 amino acids. Full variable domain (remainder filled in from reference TRBV2 and TRBJ1-1): EPEVTQTPSHQVTQMGQEVILRCVPISNHLYFYWYRQILGQKVEFLVSFYNNEISEKSEIFDDQFSVERPDGSNFTLKIRSTKLEDSAMYFCASRPDGWNTEAFFGQGTRLTVV.

This chain joins TRBV11-2 and TRBJ2-7, with 10 bases matching TRBD1. CDR1 is SGHAT, CDR2 FQNNGV, per germline. The junction had 3 bases not matched to a gene; V was cut back by 5 bases and J by 2 bases. CDR3 length: 14 residues. CDR3 sequence: CASSRDRGTYEQYF. CDR3 DNA: TGTGCCAGCAGCCGGGACAGGGGTACCTACGAGCAGTACTTC. Using reference TRBV11-2 and TRBJ2-7 for the parts outside the CDR3, the full variable domain is EAGVAQSPRYKIIEKRQSVAFWCNPISGHATLYWYQQILGQGPKLLIQFQNNGVVDDSQLPKDRFSAERLKGVDSTLKIQPAKLEDSAVYLCASSRDRGTYEQYFGPGTRLTVT.

The table lists this clonotype with a count of one. The chain links TRBV6-5 to TRBJ1-1; D gene unclear. Between the trimmed V and J ends, which lost 4 bases and 6 bases, there was a span of 12 bases. Germline V gives CDR1 MNHEY, CDR2 SVGAGI. The CDR3 is made up of 13 amino acids. In DNA form, the CDR3 reads TGTGCCAGCAGTTTCCAGGAGGCAGCTGAAGCTTTCTTT. Protein: CASSFQEAAEAFF.

The sample holds a few counts of this clonotype. The chain joins TRBV6-1 to TRBJ1-1; weak D call: TRBD1 (6 bases). The V end was cut by 5 bases, the J end by 1 base, with 11 bases between. Germline CDR1 reads MNHNS; CDR2 reads SASEGT. The CDR3 runs 14 residues. The CDR3 loop is CASSPQGTNTEAFF. CDR3 coding DNA: TGTGCCAGCAGTCCGCAGGGGACGAACACTGAAGCTTTCTTT.

The chain carries TRBV7-2 and TRBJ2-2; TRBD1 matches 8 bases. The CDR3 spans 15 residues. Germline V lookup: CDR1 SGHTA, CDR2 FQGNSA. V lost 4 bases to trimming and J lost 4 bases; unmatched junction nucleotides: 5. The CDR3 region is CASSSTGAGTGELFF. The CDR3 nucleotides are TGTGCCAGCAGCTCGACAGGGGCTGGCACCGGGGAGCTGTTTTTT. Together with reference TRBV7-2 and TRBJ2-2, the CDR3 gives the full variable domain: GAGVSQSPSNKVTEKGKDVELRCDPISGHTALYWYRQSLGQGLEFLIYFQGNSAPDKSGLPSDRFSAERTGGSVSTLTIQRTQQEDSAVYLCASSSTGAGTGELFFGEGSRLTVL.

This clonotype was picked up one time. DNA for the CDR3: TGCAGTGCTAGGGCAGGGTACACTGAAGCTTTCTTT. Translating gives CSARAGYTEAFF. V gene TRBV20-1 combines with J gene TRBJ1-1; tentative D call: TRBD1 (5 bases). With 3 bases removed from V and 3 bases from J, the gap between germline ends came to 8 bases. There are 12 residues in the CDR3. Germline assignment: CDR1 DFQATT and CDR2 SNEGSKA (reference sequence).

This chain joins TRBV5-1 and TRBJ2-5; D tentatively fits TRBD1 or TRBD2 (5 bases each). Germline CDR1 reads SGHRS; CDR2 reads YFSETQ. The CDR3 covers 15 residues. V was cut by 0 bases and J by 3 bases, with 12 bases left in between. As DNA, the CDR3 is TGCGCCAGCAGCTTGGGGACGGTGGGGGAAGAGACCCAGTACTTC. Translating it yields CASSLGTVGEETQYF.

The V call is TRBV4-2, the J call TRBJ2-6, with 10 bases matching TRBD1. This CDR3 contains 17 residues. Germline V gives CDR1 LGHNA, CDR2 YNFKEQ. Trimming took 4 bases from V and 0 from J; bases not matched to a gene: 3. The CDR3 coding sequence is TGTGCCAGCAGCCCGGGACAGGGGCTCTCTGGGGCCAACGTCCTGACTTTC. Its translation is CASSPGQGLSGANVLTF.

This clonotype was detected only a few times. Germline is not matched at one junction end, which may reflect a read error. The chain uses TRBV7-7 and TRBJ1-3; a weak D match, TRBD1 (5 bases). Germline V gene data show CDR1 as SSHAT and CDR2 as FNYEAQ (reference sequence). CDR3 length equals 13 residues. CDR3: CASSETGANTIYF. The CDR3 region has the DNA TGTGCTAGCAGCGAGACCGGGGCAAACACCATATATTTT.

V gene TRBV20-1 combines with J gene TRBJ1-2; 12 nucleotides agree with TRBD1. The CDR3 runs to 12 residues. Per the germline V gene, CDR1 is DFQATT and CDR2 is SNEGSKA (reference sequence). With V trimmed by 6 bases and J by 14 bases, 10 bases remained unmatched. This CDR3 reads CSAAGTGGARTF. The CDR3 coding sequence is TGCAGTGCCGCCGGGACAGGGGGCGCGCGGACCTTC.

On this clonotype itself: Germline and junction disagree at one end, which may indicate a read error. The V call is TRBV7-7, the J call TRBJ2-5, with a tentative D call TRBD2 (6 bases). The CDR3 contains 15 residues. Germline-derived CDR1 and CDR2 are SSHAT and FNYEAQ (reference sequence). DNA for the CDR3: TGTGCTAGCAGCCGGGGGTACAAGCCACAAGAGACCCAGTACTTC. It codes for CASSRGYKPQETQYF.

This chain uses TRBV7-6 with TRBJ2-5, with D possibly TRBD2 on 5 matching bases. Germline-derived CDR1 and CDR2 are SGHVS and FNYEAQ. The CDR3 is 13 amino acids. Trimming removed 4 bases from V and 2 bases from J, with 8 bases in between. The CDR3 loop is CASSSGNQETQYF. CDR3 coding DNA: TGTGCCAGCAGCTCGGGAAATCAAGAGACCCAGTACTTC.

The rearrangement uses TRBV5-6 and TRBJ2-5; D gene uncertain. The length of the CDR3 is 14 residues. V lost 0 bases, J lost 4 bases, and 10 bases lay in between. CDR1 SGHDT and CDR2 YYEEEE come from the germline V gene. In DNA, the CDR3 is TGTGCCAGCAGCTTGGCGTCCGCCACAGAGACCCAGTACTTC. Translated: CASSLASATETQYF. Using reference TRBV5-6 and TRBJ2-5 for the parts outside the CDR3, the full variable domain is DAGVTQSPTHLIKTRGQQVTLRCSPKSGHDTVSWYQQALGQGPQFIFQYYEEEERQRGNFPDRFSGHQFPNYSSELNVNALLLGDSALYLCASSLASATETQYFGPGTRLLVL.

This sequence joins TRBV7-2 and TRBJ2-7; D is unclear. CDR1 and CDR2 (germline): SGHTA, FQGNSA. Between the trimmed V and J ends, which lost 2 bases and 2 bases, there was a span of 7 bases. The CDR3 length is 13 residues. This CDR3 reads CASSLRYTYEQYF. The CDR3 region has the DNA TGTGCCAGCAGCTTAAGGTACACCTACGAGCAGTACTTC.

This clonotype was recorded a few times. V is TRBV20-1 and J is TRBJ1-4; D is uncertain. CDR1 and CDR2 from the germline V gene are DFQATT and SNEGSKA (reference sequence). CDR3 length: 14 residues. V lost 0 bases, J lost 5 bases, and 10 bases lay in between. The CDR3 bases are TGCAGTGCTAGAGATCCTCCCGGGAATGAAAAACTGTTTTTT. This gives the protein CSARDPPGNEKLFF.

The chain has TRBV11-2 and TRBJ2-1; D remains ambiguous. V shed 5 bases and J shed 6 bases, with 20 bases lying between them. The CDR3 totals 16 residues. Germline CDR1 is SGHAT and CDR2 is FQNNGV. In DNA, the CDR3 is TGTGCCAGCAGCACCAAGGTAAGGGTACGGTCCAATGAGCAGTTCTTC. Translating gives CASSTKVRVRSNEQFF.

On this clonotype itself: One junction end does not reproduce the germline sequence, and a read error may be involved. This chain connects TRBV10-2 to TRBJ2-7, with D possibly matching TRBD2 (5 bases). Germline assignment: CDR1 WSHSY and CDR2 SAAADI. The CDR3 extends over 14 amino acids. The CDR3 spells CASSTGPSSYEQHF. The CDR3 nucleotides read TGCGCCAGCAGTACTGGACCTAGCTCCTACGAGCAGCACTTC.